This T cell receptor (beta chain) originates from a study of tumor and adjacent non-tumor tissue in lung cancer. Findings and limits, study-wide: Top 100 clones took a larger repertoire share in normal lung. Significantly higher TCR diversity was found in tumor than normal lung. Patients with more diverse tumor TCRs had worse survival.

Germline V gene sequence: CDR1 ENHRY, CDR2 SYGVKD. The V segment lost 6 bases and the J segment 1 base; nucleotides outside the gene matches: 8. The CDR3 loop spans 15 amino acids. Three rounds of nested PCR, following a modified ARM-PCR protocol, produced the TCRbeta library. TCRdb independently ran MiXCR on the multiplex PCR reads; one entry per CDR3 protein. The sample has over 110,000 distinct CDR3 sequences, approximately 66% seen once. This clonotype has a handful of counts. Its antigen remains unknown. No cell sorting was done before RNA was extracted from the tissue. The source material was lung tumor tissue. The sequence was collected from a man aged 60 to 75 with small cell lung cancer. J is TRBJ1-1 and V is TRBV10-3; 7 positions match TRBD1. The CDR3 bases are TGTGCCATCAGGGTGACAGGGTTGGCGAACACTGAAGCTTTCTTT. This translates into CAIRVTGLANTEAFF.